The 22 T cell receptor beta chains presented below share a single source sample, sequenced in a study of technical replicates of blood from a few donors. Clones were sequenced by immunoSEQ multiplex PCR, and TCRdb holds only the in-frame ones, with some missing. The table shows over 10,000 clones, with 93% occurring only once. The material sequenced was PBMCs. All receptors derive from a human donor in good health.

The J gene is TRBJ1-2, the V gene TRBV7-6, with 9 positions matching TRBD1. Trimming removed 2 bases from V and 0 bases from J; junction bases left unmatched: 4. CDR3 size: 16 residues. The V gene's germline CDR1 is SGHVS and CDR2 FNYEAQ. The CDR3 bases are TGTGCCAGCAGCTTATCGGGACAGGGTGCTAACTATGGCTACACCTTC. It translates to CASSLSGQGANYGYTF. The variable domain in full, completed from reference TRBV7-6 and TRBJ1-2, reads GAGVSQSPRYKVTKRGQDVALRCDPISGHVSLYWYRQALGQGPEFLTYFNYEAQQDKSGLPNDRFSAERPEGSISTLTIQRTEQRDSAMYRCASSLSGQGANYGYTFGSGTRLTVV.

The V call is TRBV6-5, the J call TRBJ1-1; D might be TRBD1 (6 bases). This CDR3 region has 15 residues. V was pared by 6 bases and J by 1 base, with 15 bases between. Per the germline V gene, CDR1 is MNHEY and CDR2 is SVGAGI. CDR3 protein: CASRSRTERNTEAFF. DNA of the CDR3: TGTGCCAGCAGATCTAGGACAGAAAGGAACACTGAAGCTTTCTTT.

J is TRBJ2-2 and V is TRBV5-1; tentative D call: TRBD1 (6 bases). V lost 4 bases and J 7 bases, leaving 14 bases between the germline ends. CDR1 SGHRS and CDR2 YFSETQ come from the germline V gene. The CDR3 has 14 residues. The CDR3 reads CASSLGRGGGELFF. Here the CDR3 DNA reads TGCGCCAGCAGCCTGGGCAGGGGCGGCGGGGAGCTGTTTTTT.

The rearrangement joins TRBV6-5 to TRBJ2-3, with 10 bases aligning to TRBD2. The CDR3 runs 15 residues. With V trimmed by 2 bases and J by 6 bases, 5 bases remained unmatched. CDR1 MNHEY and CDR2 SVGAGI come from the germline V gene. The CDR3 protein is CASSYGASGSDTQYF. The CDR3 coding sequence is TGTGCCAGCAGTTACGGGGCTAGCGGGAGTGATACGCAGTATTTT.

The rearrangement joins TRBV7-8 to TRBJ1-1, with D maybe TRBD1 (5 bases). V was trimmed by 6 bases and J by 5 bases, leaving 13 bases between them. Germline loops: CDR1 SGHVS, CDR2 FQNEAQ. The CDR3 totals 13 residues. The DNA for the CDR3 is TGTGCCAGCAGACAGTCAGGGAAAACTGAAGCTTTCTTT. Amino acid sequence: CASRQSGKTEAFF.

V and J are TRBV5-1 and TRBJ2-2; D is ambiguous. V lost 2 bases, J lost 8 bases, and 16 bases lay in between. Germline V gene lookup returns CDR1 SGHRS and CDR2 YFSETQ. The CDR3 has 15 amino acids. CDR3 region: CASSFLESESGELFF. The CDR3 DNA sequence: TGCGCCAGCAGCTTCCTAGAAAGCGAGTCGGGGGAGCTGTTTTTT.

The J gene is TRBJ2-1, the V gene TRBV7-8, with a possible D match to TRBD2 (6 bases). The CDR3 totals 15 residues. V was cut by 2 bases and J by 6 bases, with 14 bases left in between. The germline V gene has CDR1 SGHVS and CDR2 FQNEAQ. The CDR3 DNA is TGTGCCAGCAGCTTACGGAGGGTTACGGGCAATGAGCAGTTCTTC. Protein: CASSLRRVTGNEQFF.

The chain has TRBV6-6 and TRBJ1-1, with 11 bases that match TRBD1. Germline loops: CDR1 MNHNY, CDR2 SVGAGI (reference sequence). The CDR3 contains 14 residues. Losses at the gene ends were 0 bases for V and 11 bases for J; bases not matched to a gene: 5. CDR3 protein: CASSYSGQGAGAFF. CDR3 in DNA: TGTGCCAGCAGTTACTCTGGACAGGGGGCTGGGGCTTTCTTT.

The genes are TRBV6-5 and TRBJ1-1, with D unresolved. The ends were cut back, 4 bases at V and 5 bases at J, with 11 bases in the middle. CDR1 is MNHEY, CDR2 SVGAGI, per germline. CDR3 length equals 13 residues. Here the CDR3 reads CASSWARRTEAFF. CDR3 DNA: TGTGCCAGCAGTTGGGCCCGGAGGACTGAAGCTTTCTTT.

The chain combines TRBV4-2 with TRBJ2-2, with 9 bases matching TRBD2. Losses at the gene ends were 2 bases for V and 3 bases for J; bases not matched to a gene: 1. CDR3 length equals 15 residues. Germline CDR1 and CDR2: LGHNA and YNFKEQ. The CDR3 spells CASSQRLADTGELFF. CDR3 nucleotide sequence: TGTGCCAGCAGCCAAAGACTAGCGGACACCGGGGAGCTGTTTTTT.

The J gene is TRBJ2-1, the V gene TRBV30, with 11 bases aligning to TRBD2. Germline V gene data show CDR1 as GTSNPN and CDR2 as SVGIG (reference sequence). The CDR3 has 15 residues. The trim removed 2 bases at V and 4 bases at J, leaving 4 bases unmatched. Here the CDR3 reads CAWSLAGGPYNEQFF. CDR3 DNA: TGTGCCTGGAGTCTAGCGGGAGGACCTTACAATGAGCAGTTCTTC.

This chain uses TRBV5-1 with TRBJ2-7; 9 bases align to TRBD1. Per the germline V gene, CDR1 is SGHRS and CDR2 is YFSETQ. This CDR3 region has 17 residues. V was clipped by 0 bases and J by 6 bases; unmatched bases: 13. CDR3 sequence reads: CASSLDSRGQGMGEQYF. CDR3 nucleotide sequence: TGCGCCAGCAGCTTGGACTCACGCGGACAGGGGATGGGCGAGCAGTACTTC. The whole variable domain, remainder taken from reference TRBV5-1 and TRBJ2-7, is KAGVTQTPRYLIKTRGQQVTLSCSPISGHRSVSWYQQTPGQGLQFLFEYFSETQRNKGNFPGRFSGRQFSNSRSEMNVSTLELGDSALYLCASSLDSRGQGMGEQYFGPGTRLTVT.

The J gene is TRBJ1-2, the V gene TRBV5-3; no firm D call. TRBV5-3 is labeled an ORF, and its function is uncertain. The CDR3 sequence is 12 residues long. Trimming removed 0 bases at V and 5 bases at J, with 5 bases between. The CDR3 DNA is TGTGCCAGAAGCTTGGGACAATATGGCTACACCTTC. Protein sequence: CARSLGQYGYTF.

The gene calls are TRBV9 and TRBJ1-4; TRBD1 matches at 10 bases. Germline V gene data show CDR1 as SGDLS and CDR2 as YYNGEE. The V and J ends lost 2 bases and 4 bases, in that order; junction bases with no gene match: 5. CDR3 length: 16 amino acids. CDR3 bases: TGTGCCAGCAGCGTCTCGACAGGGGGCAATAATGAAAAACTGTTTTTT. Amino acid sequence: CASSVSTGGNNEKLFF.

The J gene is TRBJ2-5, the V gene TRBV6-5; 9 bases fit TRBD1. V was clipped by 6 bases and J by 4 bases; unmatched bases: 6. The CDR3 runs 14 residues. Germline V gene data show CDR1 as MNHEY and CDR2 as SVGAGI. The CDR3 DNA is TGTGCCAGCAGCTGGGACAGGGTGGGAGAGACCCAGTACTTC. Amino acids: CASSWDRVGETQYF.

The chain combines TRBV19 with TRBJ2-7; TRBD1 matches at 10 bases. The CDR3 covers 14 residues. V lost 4 bases to trimming and J lost 2 bases; unmatched junction nucleotides: 2. Germline CDR1 reads LNHDA; CDR2 reads SQIVND (reference sequence). CDR3 residues: CASSRQGATYEQYF. The CDR3 DNA is TGTGCCAGTAGTAGACAGGGGGCCACCTACGAGCAGTACTTC. Combining the CDR3 with reference TRBV19 and TRBJ2-7 gives the whole variable domain DGGITQSPKYLFRKEGQNVTLSCEQNLNHDAMYWYRQDPGQGLRLIYYSQIVNDFQKGDIAEGYSVSREKKESFPLTVTSAQKNPTAFYLCASSRQGATYEQYFGPGTRLTVT.

This rearrangement joins TRBV11-2 to TRBJ1-1; the match to TRBD1 covers 8 bases. Per germline, CDR1 SGHAT and CDR2 FQNNGV. V was pared by 4 bases and J by 4 bases, with 14 bases of the junction left unmatched. The CDR3 has 17 residues. CDR3 in DNA: TGTGCCAGCAGCTCTACAGGGGGACGGACAAAGGGCACTGAAGCTTTCTTT. This encodes CASSSTGGRTKGTEAFF.

The chain links TRBV28 to TRBJ2-5; no definite D call. The CDR3 is made up of 13 amino acids. V lost 7 bases, J lost 2 bases, and 11 bases lay in between. Germline V gene sequence: CDR1 MDHEN, CDR2 SYDVKM. CDR3 DNA: TGTGCCAGCAAAATTCACATACAAGAGACCCAGTACTTC. It translates to CASKIHIQETQYF. Based on the CDR3 plus reference TRBV28 and TRBJ2-5, the full variable domain is DVKVTQSSRYLVKRTGEKVFLECVQDMDHENMFWYRQDPGLGLRLIYFSYDVKMKEKGDIPEGYSVSREKKERFSLILESASTNQTSMYLCASKIHIQETQYFGPGTRLLVL.

The table lists this clone with a count of one. This sequence joins TRBV7-3 and TRBJ2-7, with 9 bases identical to TRBD1. V lost 5 bases, J lost 1 base, and 6 bases stayed unmatched. The CDR3 loop spans 15 amino acids. Germline V gene data show CDR1 as SGHTA and CDR2 as FQGTGA. In nucleotides, the CDR3 is TGTGCCAGCAGCAAGGGACAGGGCGAGTCCTACGAGCAGTACTTC. Amino acids: CASSKGQGESYEQYF.

The J gene is TRBJ2-3, the V gene TRBV9; no reliable D call. V was trimmed by 0 bases and J by 0 bases, leaving 8 bases between them. Germline V gene lookup returns CDR1 SGDLS and CDR2 YYNGEE. The CDR3 spans 15 residues. The CDR3 here is CASSVGAYSTDTQYF. The CDR3 DNA reads TGTGCCAGCAGCGTAGGCGCATATAGCACAGATACGCAGTATTTT.

The chain is built from TRBV5-6 and TRBJ2-7; 8 nucleotides agree with TRBD2. Germline loops: CDR1 SGHDT, CDR2 YYEEEE. Germline trimming cut 3 bases from V and 0 bases from J; bases unmatched to any gene: 2. This CDR3 region has 14 residues. The CDR3 DNA follows: TGTGCCAGCAGCTCGGGGGGGGGCTCCTACGAGCAGTACTTC. It translates to CASSSGGGSYEQYF.

This clone was seen only once. The rearrangement links TRBV25-1 to TRBJ2-7, with D maybe TRBD1 (6 bases). The germline V gene encodes CDR1 MGHDK and CDR2 SYGVNS. With 0 bases removed from V and 3 bases from J, the gap between germline ends came to 12 bases. This CDR3 is 15 amino acids long. CDR3: CASSEYFGQNYEQYF. The DNA for the CDR3 is TGTGCCAGCAGTGAATATTTCGGACAGAACTACGAGCAGTACTTC.